These T cell receptor beta chains were read from a single sample in a study of T cell responses to AZD1222 COVID-19 vaccine. The assay was immunoSEQ multiplex PCR, and TCRdb's table has in-frame clones only and misses some. In the table there are around 130,000 clones, about 86% of which are singletons. The material sequenced was peripheral blood, taken on day 0 of AZD1222 vaccination. The receptors originated from an adult in good health. CDR3s include the opening cysteine and the closing phenylalanine or tryptophan. Each record gives: J gene, clone size, D gene, V gene, CDR3 protein, CDR3 DNA. A D gene is named only where the DNA matches it firmly. Clone size is stated in some rows and not others, as once, few, many or a class when expanded.

TRBJ2-5,.,TRBD2,TRBV7-9,CASSSGLAEHKVSETQYF,TGTGCCAGCAGTTCGGGACTAGCGGAGCACAAGGTCTCAGAGACCCAGTACTTC
TRBJ1-5,.,.,TRBV4-2,CASSQVSPGGNQPQHF,TGTGCCAGCAGCCAAGTTAGTCCAGGGGGCAATCAGCCCCAGCATTTT
TRBJ1-1,.,TRBD1,TRBV28,CASCLHDRATNHEAFF,TGTGCCAGCTGTTTACACGACAGGGCTACTAACCATGAAGCTTTCTTT
TRBJ1-2,.,.,TRBV18,CASSHKEADQRGYTF,TGTGCCAGCTCACACAAGGAGGCAGATCAACGCGGCTACACCTTC
TRBJ2-3,.,.,TRBV28,CASSLADGRERDTQYF,TGTGCCAGCAGTTTGGCGGACGGGCGTGAGAGAGATACGCAGTATTTT
TRBJ1-1,once,.,TRBV7-6,CASSLEEGPRAEAFF,TGTGCCAGCAGCTTAGAAGAGGGCCCACGCGCTGAAGCTTTCTTT
TRBJ2-1,few,.,TRBV24-1,CATSDLLGKEGEQFF,TGTGCCACCAGTGATTTGCTCGGGAAAGAAGGTGAGCAGTTCTTC
TRBJ2-1,few,TRBD2,TRBV30,CAWSVERGLKQFF,TGTGCCTGGAGTGTTGAGCGGGGCTTGAAACAGTTCTTC
TRBJ1-4,.,.,TRBV10-1,CAGSQGHTNEKLFF,TGCGCCGGATCACAGGGCCACACTAATGAAAAACTGTTTTTT
TRBJ1-1,.,.,TRBV7-9,CASSSRSDTEAFF,TGTGCCAGCAGCTCCCGCTCGGACACTGAAGCTTTCTTT
TRBJ1-5,.,TRBD1,TRBV5-1,CASRITGDSNQPQHF,TGCGCCAGCAGGATTACAGGGGATAGCAATCAGCCCCAGCATTTT
TRBJ1-4,.,TRBD1,TRBV27,CASSPRTGEKLFF,TGTGCCAGCAGTCCGCGGACAGGGGAGAAACTGTTTTTT
TRBJ1-6,.,.,TRBV30,CAWQGPWDSPLHF,TGTGCCTGGCAGGGCCCCTGGGATTCACCCCTCCACTTT
TRBJ2-3,.,.,TRBV19,CASTTGDGGPTDTQYF,TGTGCCAGTACGACGGGTGACGGAGGGCCGACAGATACGCAGTATTTT
TRBJ1-2,.,.,TRBV3-1/TRBV3-2,CASSLKIGQGYTF,TGTGCCAGCAGCCTCAAGATCGGACAGGGCTACACCTTC
TRBJ2-3,.,TRBD1,TRBV5-1,CASRLGQASTDTQYF,TGCGCCAGCAGGCTGGGACAGGCGAGCACAGATACGCAGTATTTT
TRBJ2-3,.,.,TRBV7-2,CASSLEVWRGGTDTQYF,TGTGCCAGCAGCTTAGAAGTCTGGCGGGGAGGCACAGATACGCAGTATTTT
TRBJ2-1,.,.,TRBV27,CASSITIGGGEQFF,TGTGCCAGCAGTATCACAATAGGAGGAGGTGAGCAGTTCTTC
TRBJ2-5,.,TRBD1,TRBV7-2,CASSLVGQGSGVETQYF,TGTGCCAGCAGCTTAGTGGGACAGGGCAGTGGAGTAGAGACCCAGTACTTC
TRBJ1-5,.,.,TRBV28,CATRRKFGVGNQPQHF,TGTGCCACCAGACGTAAATTTGGAGTTGGCAATCAGCCCCAGCATTTT
TRBJ2-1,.,.,TRBV29-1,CSVQQGNNEQFF,TGCAGCGTCCAACAGGGTAACAATGAGCAGTTCTTC
TRBJ1-1,.,TRBD1,TRBV9,CASSQLLQGSTEAFF,TGTGCCAGCAGTCAACTTTTACAGGGGAGCACTGAAGCTTTCTTT
TRBJ2-6,.,.,TRBV7-9,CASSLTGTQSGANVLTF,TGTGCCAGCAGCCTCACCGGGACGCAATCTGGGGCCAACGTCCTGACTTTC
TRBJ1-6,.,.,TRBV27,CASSLGLRGRGNDNSPLHF,TGTGCCAGCAGTTTGGGATTAAGAGGAAGGGGGAACGATAATTCACCCCTCCACTTT
TRBJ2-4,.,TRBD2,TRBV6-4,CASSRALAGADNIQYF,TGTGCCAGCAGCCGTGCCCTAGCGGGAGCTGACAACATTCAGTACTTC
TRBJ1-5,.,.,TRBV28,CASTPAGADSNQPQHF,TGTGCCAGCACTCCCGCCGGGGCAGATAGCAATCAGCCCCAGCATTTT
TRBJ2-2,.,TRBD2,TRBV5-1,CASSLDGRSTGELFF,TGCGCCAGCAGCTTGGACGGGAGGTCAACCGGGGAGCTGTTTTTT
TRBJ1-4,.,.,TRBV15,CATSRDRTENEKLFF,TGTGCCACCAGCAGAGATCGTACTGAGAATGAAAAACTGTTTTTT
TRBJ1-5,.,.,TRBV4-1,CASSQVVGGNQPQHF,TGCGCCAGCAGCCAGGTCGTGGGAGGCAATCAGCCCCAGCATTTT
TRBJ2-1,.,.,TRBV29-1,CSVGKDFNEQFF,TGCAGCGTTGGTAAGGACTTCAATGAGCAGTTCTTC
TRBJ2-1,.,.,TRBV19,CASSTRTSSKIF,TGTGCCAGTAGTACCCGAACGTCTTCCAAAATCTTC
TRBJ1-6,.,TRBD1,TRBV2,CASSGDSKNSPLHF,TGTGCCAGCAGCGGGGACAGCAAAAATTCACCCCTCCACTTT
TRBJ2-5,.,.,TRBV28,CASRVQETQYF,TGTGCCAGCAGGGTACAAGAGACCCAGTACTTC
TRBJ2-2,.,.,TRBV27,CASSLGTGELFF,TGTGCCAGCAGTTTGGGAACCGGGGAGCTGTTTTTT
TRBJ1-6,once,.,TRBV5-1,CASSSQGSNSPLHF,TGCGCCAGCAGCTCCCAGGGGTCCAATTCACCCCTCCACTTT
TRBJ2-7,.,TRBD2,TRBV9,CASSVEGSGNLRGQYF,TGTGCCAGCAGCGTAGAAGGTAGCGGGAATTTACGAGGGCAGTACTTC
TRBJ1-4,.,TRBD1,TRBV7-6,CASSLEPGQGQLFF,TGTGCCAGCAGCTTAGAACCGGGACAGGGACAACTGTTTTTT
TRBJ2-7,.,TRBD2,TRBV9,CASSVGGLAGPSYEQYF,TGTGCCAGCAGCGTAGGGGGACTAGCGGGGCCGAGCTACGAGCAGTACTTC
TRBJ2-1,.,TRBD2,TRBV19,CASSKASGKFYNEQFF,TGTGCCAGTAGTAAGGCTAGCGGGAAATTTTATAATGAGCAGTTCTTC
TRBJ2-7,.,.,TRBV3-1/TRBV3-2,CASSQVRYYEQYF,TGTGCCAGCAGCCAAGTAAGGTATTACGAGCAGTACTTC
TRBJ1-1,.,TRBD1,TRBV28,CASRGSGQTEAFF,TGTGCCAGCAGGGGCTCGGGACAGACTGAAGCTTTCTTT